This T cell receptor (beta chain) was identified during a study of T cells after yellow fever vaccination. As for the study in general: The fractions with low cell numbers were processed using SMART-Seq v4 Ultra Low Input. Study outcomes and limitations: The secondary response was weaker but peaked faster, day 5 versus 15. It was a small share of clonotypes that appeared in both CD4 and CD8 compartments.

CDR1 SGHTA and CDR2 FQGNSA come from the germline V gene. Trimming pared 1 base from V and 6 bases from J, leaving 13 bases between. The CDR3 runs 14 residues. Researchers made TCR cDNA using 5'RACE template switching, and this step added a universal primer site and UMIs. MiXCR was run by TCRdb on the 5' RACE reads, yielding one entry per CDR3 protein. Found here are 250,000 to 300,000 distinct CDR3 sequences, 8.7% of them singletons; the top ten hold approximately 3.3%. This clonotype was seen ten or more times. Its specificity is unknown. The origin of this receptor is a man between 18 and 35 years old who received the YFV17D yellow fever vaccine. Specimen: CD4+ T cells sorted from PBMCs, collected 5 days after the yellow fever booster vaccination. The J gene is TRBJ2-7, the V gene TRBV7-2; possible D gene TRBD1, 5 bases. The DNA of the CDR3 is TGTGCCAGCAGCTTAGATCCAGGGTCACGCGAGCAGTACTTC. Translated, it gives CASSLDPGSREQYF.